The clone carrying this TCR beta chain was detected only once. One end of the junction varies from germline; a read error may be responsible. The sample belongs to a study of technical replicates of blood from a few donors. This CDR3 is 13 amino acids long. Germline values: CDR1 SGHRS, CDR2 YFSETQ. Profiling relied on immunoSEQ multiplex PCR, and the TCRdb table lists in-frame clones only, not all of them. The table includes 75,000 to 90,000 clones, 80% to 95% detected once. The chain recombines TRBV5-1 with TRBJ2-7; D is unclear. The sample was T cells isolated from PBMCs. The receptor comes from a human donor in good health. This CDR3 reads CASSFFVERERYF. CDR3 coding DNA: TGCGCCAGCAGCTTTTTCGTCGAGAGAGAGCGGTACTTC.